What follows is one T cell receptor beta chain and its context. As yet, its antigen is unknown. Trimming took 5 bases from V and 3 from J, leaving 17 bases between them. The CDR3 consists of 15 residues. In germline, CDR1 is PRHDT, CDR2 FYEKMQ (reference sequence). The data derive from a study of glioma-infiltrating T cells after dendritic cell vaccination. Study as a whole: Autologous tumor lysate-pulsed dendritic cell vaccination was given between the early 2000s and the early 2010s.

Produced via immunoSEQ multiplex PCR; TCRdb's table is partial and in-frame only. This table has more than 85,000 clones, under 90% appearing once. Overall study results and limits: The cohort had few patients with full blood and tumor sets.

The TCR was taken from a human donor with glioblastoma. The chain uses TRBV13 and TRBJ2-7, with D perhaps matching TRBD1 (6 bases). The sequences come from blood, collected before dendritic cell vaccination. The chain's CDR3 is CASSPKGEGGYEQYF. The DNA of the CDR3 is TGTGCCAGCAGCCCTAAGGGAGAAGGGGGCTACGAGCAGTACTTC.